This T cell receptor (beta chain) was found in a study of T cell responses to AZD1222 COVID-19 vaccine. To note about this clone: Antigen: not known.

Study results and caveats: The reported proportion of spike-specific TCRs targeting unmutated variant regions was nearly half. Two doses of AZD1222 preceded a rise in Spike-specific TCR breadth and depth.

CDR3 length: 16 amino acids. The V gene's germline CDR1 is SGHRS and CDR2 YFSETQ. V was clipped by 2 bases and J by 4 bases; unmatched bases: 6. Sequencing used immunoSEQ multiplex PCR; TCRdb keeps in-frame clones, though not all of them. The table has 150,000 or so clones, 80% to 90% seen once; the top ten hold 5.1%. The TCR originated in an adult in good health. The gene calls are TRBV5-1 and TRBJ2-3; TRBD2 matches at 11 bases. The material sequenced was peripheral blood, taken on day 0 of AZD1222 vaccination. The CDR3 reads CASSFITSGRADTQYF. DNA of the CDR3: TGCGCCAGCAGCTTTATAACTAGCGGGAGAGCAGATACGCAGTATTTT.